This T cell receptor beta chain was retrieved from a study of CD8+CD57+ T cells in acquired aplastic anemia. Whole-study context: Sorted cells (CD4+ and CD8+) yielded DNA amounts that averaged approximately 3.1 ug. Study-level findings and limits: The number of CD8+ CDR3 sequences shared by patients and controls was twenty-nine.

In germline, CDR1 is LNHNV, CDR2 YYDKDF (reference sequence). This CDR3 region has 17 residues. CD8+CD57+ cell expansion had been shown by flow cytometry in patients chosen for sequencing. In all patients, the disease was severe acquired aplastic anemia. This clonotype was detected ten times or more. Antigen specificity is unknown. One end of the junction fails to match germline, which may point to a read error. Researchers used genomic DNA as the template to profile TCR beta VDJ and CDR3. TCRdb reanalysed the reads using MiXCR and keeps one entry per CDR3 protein. The table lists roughly 280,000 distinct CDR3 sequences, roughly 59% of them singletons.

The receptor was derived from a human donor with aplastic anemia. This sequence joins TRBV15 and TRBJ1-3, with D perhaps TRBD1 (5 bases). Sequenced input: sorted CD4+, CD8+, or CD8+CD57+ T cells (not recorded which) from PBMCs. The CDR3, as DNA: TGTGCCACCAGCAGAGACACGGGGCACCTCTCTAGAAACACCATATATTTT. It specifies CATSRDTGHLSRNTIYF.